This TCR beta chain was sequenced in a study of T cell changes during pregnancy in multiple sclerosis. The assay was immunoSEQ multiplex PCR, and TCRdb's table has in-frame clones only and misses some. This table has roughly 38,000 clones, about 90% appearing once. The V end lost 2 bases, the J end lost 9 bases, and 5 bases lay between the germline ends. CDR1 and CDR2 (germline): SGHTA, FQGNSA. The CDR3 runs to 12 residues. This clone was seen a single time. The V gene is TRBV7-2, the J gene TRBJ1-6; D remains unclear. Specimen: CD4+ T cells from peripheral blood mononuclear cells, collected in the second trimester of pregnancy. The TCR originated in a female donor in good health, enrolled as a control in a pregnancy study. The CDR3 spells CASSLPFSPLHF. Here the CDR3 DNA reads TGTGCCAGCAGCTTACCGTTTTCACCCCTCCACTTT.